This TCR beta chain was observed in a study of T cell changes during pregnancy in multiple sclerosis. Germline V gene data show CDR1 as LNHDA and CDR2 as SQIVND (reference sequence). The junction had 9 bases not matched to a gene; V was cut back by 6 bases and J by 5 bases. The CDR3 has 15 amino acids. Assay: immunoSEQ multiplex PCR; the TCRdb copy retains only in-frame clones and omits some. This sample has 80,000 to 100,000 clones; around 94% occur once, and the top ten carry about 3%. This clonotype was obtained from a female donor with multiple sclerosis, enrolled in a pregnancy study. This material consisted of peripheral blood, taken in the first trimester of pregnancy. V gene TRBV19 combines with J gene TRBJ2-1; 8 positions agree with TRBD1. The CDR3 DNA is TGTGCCAGTAGCACGGACAGGGCGGGACACAATGAGCAGTTCTTC. It is translated as CASSTDRAGHNEQFF.